Shown below are 18 T cell receptor beta chains from a single sample sequenced in a study of radiotherapy plus CTLA-4 blockade in lung cancer. The data were produced by immunoSEQ multiplex PCR, yet TCRdb's version contains in-frame clones alone and is incomplete. The sample has some 60,000 clones; less than 85% are singletons. Sequenced here: peripheral blood, sampled from a patient treated with radiotherapy plus ipilimumab. These receptors all come from a human donor with non-small cell lung cancer who had a complete response to radiotherapy plus ipilimumab.

V is TRBV2 and J is TRBJ1-5; 7 bases align to TRBD1. The CDR3 runs 13 residues. V was clipped by 6 bases and J by 6 bases; unmatched bases: 5. Germline V lookup: CDR1 SNHLY, CDR2 FYNNEI. In nucleotides, the CDR3 is TGTGCCAGCAGCAGGGGGGAAGGTCAGCCCCAGCATTTT. It codes for CASSRGEGQPQHF.

This chain uses TRBV6-4 with TRBJ2-5, with D unresolved. Germline loops: CDR1 MRHNA, CDR2 SNTAGT. V was shortened by 3 bases and J by 4 bases, with 9 bases between the two germline ends. The CDR3 is made up of 13 amino acids. The CDR3 protein is CASSETSGETQYF. The CDR3 DNA sequence: TGTGCCAGCAGTGAAACTTCCGGAGAGACCCAGTACTTC.

This clone was seen more than once but under ten times. The genes are TRBV19 and TRBJ2-5; the D gene is possibly TRBD1 (6 bases). The V end lost 6 bases, the J end lost 2 bases, and 13 bases lay between the germline ends. CDR3 length: 14 amino acids. Germline V CDR1 and CDR2: LNHDA, SQIVND (reference sequence). DNA for the CDR3: TGTGCCAGTAGCAGGGGTCCTACTCAAGAGACCCAGTACTTC. Its translation: CASSRGPTQETQYF.

V usage is TRBV30 and J usage is TRBJ1-2; D is perhaps TRBD1 (5 bases). Trimming stripped 4 bases from V and 1 base from J, with 7 bases between. CDR3 length equals 12 residues. Germline V gives CDR1 GTSNPN, CDR2 SVGIG (reference sequence). The CDR3 DNA follows: TGTGCCTGGAAACAGGTTAACTATGGCTACACCTTC. Translation: CAWKQVNYGYTF. Variable domain in full (rest from reference TRBV30 and TRBJ1-2): SQTIHQWPATLVQPVGSPLSLECTVEGTSNPNLYWYRQAAGRGLQLLFYSVGIGQISSEVPQNLSASRPQDRQFILSSKKLLLSDSGFYLCAWKQVNYGYTFGSGTRLTVV.

The table lists this clone with a count of one. The rearrangement links TRBV19 to TRBJ2-2, with 8 bases identical to TRBD1. The CDR3 runs to 15 residues. Trimming took 7 bases from V and 4 from J; bases not matched to a gene: 8. Germline assignment: CDR1 LNHDA and CDR2 SQIVND (reference sequence). CDR3 in amino acids: CASNLGQGLTGELFF. The CDR3 nucleotides are TGTGCCAGTAATCTAGGACAGGGACTCACCGGGGAGCTGTTTTTT. The variable domain in full, with the rest retrieved from reference TRBV19 and TRBJ2-2, is DGGITQSPKYLFRKEGQNVTLSCEQNLNHDAMYWYRQDPGQGLRLIYYSQIVNDFQKGDIAEGYSVSREKKESFPLTVTSAQKNPTAFYLCASNLGQGLTGELFFGEGSRLTVL.

The chain uses TRBV5-1 and TRBJ2-2; TRBD2 matches 13 bases. Germline-derived CDR1 and CDR2 are SGHRS and YFSETQ. This CDR3 comprises 16 residues. Trimming removed 0 bases from V and 7 bases from J; junction bases left unmatched: 3. The CDR3 region has the DNA TGCGCCAGCAGCTTGGGACTAGCGGGAGGCGGCGGGGAGCTGTTTTTT. Encoded protein: CASSLGLAGGGGELFF. Full variable domain (rest looked up from reference TRBV5-1 and TRBJ2-2): KAGVTQTPRYLIKTRGQQVTLSCSPISGHRSVSWYQQTPGQGLQFLFEYFSETQRNKGNFPGRFSGRQFSNSRSEMNVSTLELGDSALYLCASSLGLAGGGGELFFGEGSRLTVL.

The rearrangement uses TRBV18 and TRBJ1-1; D gene uncertain. CDR1 and CDR2 from the germline V gene are KGHSH and LQKENI. V was trimmed by 1 base and J by 1 base, leaving 10 bases between them. This CDR3 is 15 amino acids long. This chain's CDR3 is CASSPLRVTNTEAFF. DNA of the CDR3: TGTGCCAGCTCACCACTGAGGGTAACGAACACTGAAGCTTTCTTT.

This clone was seen a few times. J is TRBJ2-5 and V is TRBV27; tentative D call: TRBD2 (6 bases). The CDR3 consists of 15 residues. V was cut by 5 bases and J by 4 bases, with 17 bases left in between. The germline V gene has CDR1 MNHEY and CDR2 SMNVEV (reference sequence). In DNA, the CDR3 is TGTGCCAGCAGTCGCGGGGACTCTTTACGAGAGACCCAGTACTTC. It yields the protein CASSRGDSLRETQYF.

CDR3 region: CASSPDRGARGNEQFF. CDR3 DNA sequence: TGTGCCAGCAGCCCCGACAGGGGCGCGAGGGGAAATGAGCAGTTCTTC. This sequence joins TRBV7-9 and TRBJ2-1; 8 nucleotides agree with TRBD1. V lost 5 bases and J lost 7; bases outside the gene matches: 13. The CDR3 contains 16 residues. Per the germline V gene, CDR1 is SEHNR and CDR2 is FQNEAQ (reference sequence).

This clone was seen just once. This sequence joins TRBV2 and TRBJ2-7; 9 bases agree with TRBD1. The V gene end was trimmed by 3 bases and the J gene end by 6 bases; junction bases not matched to a gene: 6. Looked up from germline, CDR1 is SNHLY and CDR2 is FYNNEI. This CDR3 has 14 amino acids. The CDR3 loop reads CASSDKGQGTEQYF. The CDR3, as DNA: TGTGCCAGCAGTGATAAGGGACAGGGTACCGAGCAGTACTTC.

The rearrangement links TRBV12-5 to TRBJ1-5, with 7 bases identical to TRBD1. Germline V gene data show CDR1 as LGHNT and CDR2 as FRNRAP. The CDR3 is 14 residues long. J was trimmed by 3 bases and V by 5 bases; bases with no gene match: 4. The CDR3 DNA follows: TGTGCTAGTGGTCCCGGGACAGACAATCAGCCCCAGCATTTT. As protein: CASGPGTDNQPQHF.

In this sample, this clone turned up once. J is TRBJ2-5 and V is TRBV2; TRBD1 agrees at 9 bases. The CDR3 has 13 amino acids. Germline-derived CDR1 and CDR2 are SNHLY and FYNNEI. The V gene end was trimmed by 4 bases and the J gene end by 4 bases; junction bases not matched to a gene: 1. The CDR3 region is CASSGDRVETQYF. The CDR3 DNA sequence: TGTGCCAGCAGTGGGGACAGGGTAGAGACCCAGTACTTC. The whole variable domain, remainder taken from reference TRBV2 and TRBJ2-5, is EPEVTQTPSHQVTQMGQEVILRCVPISNHLYFYWYRQILGQKVEFLVSFYNNEISEKSEIFDDQFSVERPDGSNFTLKIRSTKLEDSAMYFCASSGDRVETQYFGPGTRLLVL.

The CDR3 nucleotides read TGCGCCAGTCATACCGGGACACCGTCCTACGAGCAGTACTTC. It translates to CASHTGTPSYEQYF. J is TRBJ2-7 and V is TRBV5-1; a possible D gene is TRBD1 (6 bases). This CDR3 contains 14 residues. Germline lookup yields CDR1 SGHRS and CDR2 YFSETQ. V lost 8 bases and J lost 1, with 16 bases in between.

This clone was counted only a few times. The chain links TRBV5-1 to TRBJ1-6; 9 positions match TRBD1. J lost 9 bases, V lost 3 bases, and 7 bases had no gene match. This CDR3 has 15 amino acids. Germline V gene lookup returns CDR1 SGHRS and CDR2 YFSETQ. The CDR3 protein is CASSSGTGSSSPLHF. Here the CDR3 DNA reads TGCGCCAGCAGCTCGGGGACAGGGTCTAGTTCACCCCTCCACTTT.

The chain recombines TRBV6-1 with TRBJ2-7, with 7 bases identical to TRBD1. The length of the CDR3 is 13 residues. CDR1 MNHNS and CDR2 SASEGT come from the germline V gene. J was trimmed by 2 bases and V by 6 bases; bases with no gene match: 4. The CDR3 nucleotides read TGTGCCAGCAGAGGGGGCTCCCCCTACGAGCAGTACTTC. Its protein is CASRGGSPYEQYF.

The chain's CDR3 is CASSDAGKHTDTQYF. CDR3 sequence (DNA): TGTGCCAGCAGTGATGCAGGGAAACATACAGATACGCAGTATTTT. The rearrangement uses TRBV25-1 and TRBJ2-3; tentatively, D is TRBD1 (5 bases). V lost 3 bases to trimming and J lost 3 bases, with 13 bases between them. CDR1 and CDR2 from the germline V gene are MGHDK and SYGVNS. The CDR3 is made up of 15 amino acids.

This clone was seen only a few times. The chain combines TRBV6-6 with TRBJ1-2, with 8 bases fitting TRBD1. Germline trimming cut 5 bases from V and 8 bases from J; bases unmatched to any gene: 7. This CDR3 is 13 amino acids long. CDR1 and CDR2 (germline): MNHNY, SVGAGI (reference sequence). Written as DNA, the CDR3 is TGTGCCAGCAGTCCGGGACAGGTCTACGGCTACACCTTC. This encodes CASSPGQVYGYTF.

V gene TRBV7-9 combines with J gene TRBJ2-7; the D gene is possibly TRBD2 (6 bases). The CDR3 is 14 amino acids. Germline lookup yields CDR1 SEHNR and CDR2 FQNEAQ (reference sequence). The V end was cut by 0 bases, the J end by 4 bases, with 10 bases between. The CDR3 spells CASSLAGLKYEQYF. CDR3 DNA: TGTGCCAGCAGCTTAGCCGGACTAAAATACGAGCAGTACTTC. The variable domain in full, completed from reference TRBV7-9 and TRBJ2-7, reads DTGVSQNPRHKITKRGQNVTFRCDPISEHNRLYWYRQTLGQGPEFLTYFQNEAQLEKSRLLSDRFSAERPKGSFSTLEIQRTEQGDSAMYLCASSLAGLKYEQYFGPGTRLTVT.